This T cell receptor (beta chain) was identified in a study of blood T cell repertoires in COVID-19. This clone was recorded a few times. With 0 bases removed from V and 0 bases from J, the gap between germline ends came to 9 bases. The CDR3 is 15 amino acids. Per the germline V gene, CDR1 is GTSNPN and CDR2 is SVGIG (reference sequence). Here immunoSEQ multiplex PCR was the method, and the copy in TCRdb shows in-frame clones only, minus some. The sample comprises 260,000 or so clones, 85% of which are singletons, and roughly 2.7% rests with the top ten. Assignment of participants to cohorts was predicated upon participant-reported clinical history.

V and J are TRBV30 and TRBJ1-3, with D maybe TRBD1 (6 bases). The clonotype was recovered from a woman between 50 and 59 years old who had recovered from COVID-19. The sequencing input was PBMCs or T cells enriched from blood (not recorded which). The CDR3 sequence: CAWSVGANSGNTIYF. The DNA for the CDR3 is TGTGCCTGGAGTGTGGGGGCGAACTCTGGAAACACCATATATTTT. The full variable domain, with the rest looked up from reference TRBV30 and TRBJ1-3, is SQTIHQWPATLVQPVGSPLSLECTVEGTSNPNLYWYRQAAGRGLQLLFYSVGIGQISSEVPQNLSASRPQDRQFILSSKKLLLSDSGFYLCAWSVGANSGNTIYFGEGSWLTVV.